This section outlines one T cell receptor beta chain sequence together with its context. Germline CDR1 reads SNHLY; CDR2 reads FYNNEI. The CDR3 covers 16 residues. Trimming took 2 bases from V and 4 from J, leaving 15 bases between them. The data belong to a study of blood T cell repertoires in COVID-19. For the study at large: Material from acute and convalescent COVID-19 was sourced from the United States, Italy and Spain. Nucleic acid was either cDNA or gDNA, and it came from T cells, B-cell-depleted T cells, or PBMCs.

Per the original data handling: Reference gene primer amplification gave estimated nucleated cell counts. Profiled with immunoSEQ multiplex PCR; TCRdb holds only in-frame clones, not every one. That table furnishes V, J and clone size, whereas the DNA furnished D and trimming. The sample shows roughly 200,000 clones, 70% to 90% of them seen only once. Sequenced sample: peripheral blood. The chain is built from TRBV2 and TRBJ1-3, with TRBD1 as a possible D gene (6 bases). The TCR comes from a man between 60 and 70 years old with active or convalescent COVID-19. Here the CDR3 reads CASSETTGPYGNTIYF. CDR3 coding DNA: TGTGCCAGCAGTGAAACGACAGGTCCATACGGAAACACCATATATTTT.